This TCR beta chain was documented in a study of neurological immune-mediated disorders. V was clipped by 5 bases and J by 5 bases, with 15 bases between them. CDR3 length equals 14 residues. Germline lookup yields CDR1 SGHTA and CDR2 FQGNSA. The authors produced cDNA by 5'RACE using 10-nucleotide random UMIs. Over 200 million TCR-beta sequences, together covering 15-18 subjects, were produced by every individual sequencing run that was carried out. TCRdb reprocessed the 5' RACE reads with MiXCR, giving one entry per CDR3 protein. The data contain 25,000 to 35,000 distinct CDR3 sequences, about a sixth of them singletons. This clonotype was observed at least ten times. The time point was: technical triplicate 3. Around 950,000 sorted CD4+ or CD8+ T cells made each library.

The sequencing input was CD4+ T cells from blood. The chain joins TRBV7-2 to TRBJ2-5; D is perhaps TRBD2 (7 bases). The TCR comes from a female donor with HTLV-1-associated myelopathy (HAM/TSP). The CDR3 sequence is CASSRGGGRETQYF. The CDR3 DNA follows: TGTGCCAGCAGCCGCGGCGGGGGCAGGGAGACCCAGTACTTC.